The sequence of this TCR beta chain was determined in a study of blood T cell repertoires in COVID-19. About the study: Sites in the United States, Italy and Spain provided acute and convalescent COVID-19 samples. PBMCs, B-cell-depleted T cells, or T cells provided the cDNA or gDNA that made up the material.

This clone was detected a few times. This CDR3 comprises 16 residues. Germline V CDR1 and CDR2: SGHRS, YFSETQ. J lost 3 bases, V lost 2 bases, and 6 bases had no gene match. TCRdb's table, derived via immunoSEQ multiplex PCR, lists solely in-frame clones and lacks some. This sample carries 49,000 or so clones, around four fifths of them seen once, and the ten largest clones take 6.5% to 9%. The sequenced material came from peripheral blood. The chain is built from TRBV5-1 and TRBJ1-4; 8 nucleotides line up with TRBD1. The receptor's source is a man between 60 and 70 years old with active COVID-19. The CDR3 region is CASSLTPQGANEKLFF. The CDR3 region has the DNA TGCGCCAGCAGCTTAACTCCACAGGGGGCTAATGAAAAACTGTTTTTT.